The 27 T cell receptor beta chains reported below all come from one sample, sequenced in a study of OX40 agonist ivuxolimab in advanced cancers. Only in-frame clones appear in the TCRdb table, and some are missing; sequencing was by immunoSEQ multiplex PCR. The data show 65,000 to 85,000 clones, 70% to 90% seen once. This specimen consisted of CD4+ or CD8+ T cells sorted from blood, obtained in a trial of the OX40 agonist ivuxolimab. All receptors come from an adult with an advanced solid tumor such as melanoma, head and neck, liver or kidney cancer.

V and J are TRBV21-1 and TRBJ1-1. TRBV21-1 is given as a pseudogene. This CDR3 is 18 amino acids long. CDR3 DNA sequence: TGTGCCAGCAGCTTCCGGGACCCGAAGGAGGGAACGAACACTGAAGCTTTCTTT. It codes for CASSFRDPKEGTNTEAFF.

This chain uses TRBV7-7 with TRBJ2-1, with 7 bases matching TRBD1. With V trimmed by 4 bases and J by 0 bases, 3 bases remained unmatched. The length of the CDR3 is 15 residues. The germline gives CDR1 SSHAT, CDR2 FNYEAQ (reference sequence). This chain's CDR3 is CASSSRDSSYNEQFF. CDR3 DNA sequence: TGTGCCAGCAGCTCCCGGGACAGCTCCTACAATGAGCAGTTCTTC.

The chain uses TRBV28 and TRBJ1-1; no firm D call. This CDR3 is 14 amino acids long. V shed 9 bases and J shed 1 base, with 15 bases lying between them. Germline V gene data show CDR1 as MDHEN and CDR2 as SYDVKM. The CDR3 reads CASCRNFANTEAFF. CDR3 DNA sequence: TGTGCCAGTTGCCGTAACTTCGCGAACACTGAAGCTTTCTTT. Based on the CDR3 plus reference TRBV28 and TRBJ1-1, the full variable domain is DVKVTQSSRYLVKRTGEKVFLECVQDMDHENMFWYRQDPGLGLRLIYFSYDVKMKEKGDIPEGYSVSREKKERFSLILESASTNQTSMYLCASCRNFANTEAFFGQGTRLTVV.

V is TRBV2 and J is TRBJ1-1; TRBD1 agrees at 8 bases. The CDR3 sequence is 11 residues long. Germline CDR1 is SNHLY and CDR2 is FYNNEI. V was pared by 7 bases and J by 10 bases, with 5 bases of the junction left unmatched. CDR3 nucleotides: TGTGCCAGCACAGGGGGCATCGTAGCTTTCTTT. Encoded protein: CASTGGIVAFF.

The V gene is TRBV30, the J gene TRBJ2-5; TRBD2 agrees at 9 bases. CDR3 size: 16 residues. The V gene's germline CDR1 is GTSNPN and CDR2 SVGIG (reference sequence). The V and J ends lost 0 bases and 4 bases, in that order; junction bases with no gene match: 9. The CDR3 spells CAWSVRGASGAETQYF. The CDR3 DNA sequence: TGTGCCTGGAGTGTACGTGGCGCTAGCGGGGCAGAGACCCAGTACTTC.

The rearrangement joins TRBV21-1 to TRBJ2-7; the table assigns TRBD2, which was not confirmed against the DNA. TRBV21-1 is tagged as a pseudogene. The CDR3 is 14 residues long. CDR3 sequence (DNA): TGTGCCAGCAGCCCTACTAGCGGGGGGGCAGGGCAGTACTTC. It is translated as CASSPTSGGAGQYF.

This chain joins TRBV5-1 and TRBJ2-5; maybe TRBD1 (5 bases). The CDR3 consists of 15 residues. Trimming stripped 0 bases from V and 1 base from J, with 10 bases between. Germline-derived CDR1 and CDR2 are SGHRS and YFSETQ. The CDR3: CASSLVAGSQETQYF. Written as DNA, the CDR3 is TGCGCCAGCAGCTTGGTGGCAGGGTCCCAAGAGACCCAGTACTTC.

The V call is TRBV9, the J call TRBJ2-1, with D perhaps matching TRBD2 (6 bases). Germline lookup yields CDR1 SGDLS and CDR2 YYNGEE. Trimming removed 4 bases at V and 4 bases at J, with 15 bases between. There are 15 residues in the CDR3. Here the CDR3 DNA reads TGTGCCAGCAGCCCGGGGGTAACCGGGTACAATGAGCAGTTCTTC. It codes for CASSPGVTGYNEQFF. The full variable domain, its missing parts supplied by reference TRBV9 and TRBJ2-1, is DSGVTQTPKHLITATGQRVTLRCSPRSGDLSVYWYQQSLDQGLQFLIQYYNGEERAKGNILERFSAQQFPDLHSELNLSSLELGDSALYFCASSPGVTGYNEQFFGPGTRLTVL.

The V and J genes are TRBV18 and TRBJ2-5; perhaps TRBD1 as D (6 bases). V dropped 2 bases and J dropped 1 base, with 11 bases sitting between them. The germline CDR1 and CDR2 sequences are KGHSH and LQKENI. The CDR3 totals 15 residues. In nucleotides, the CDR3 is TGTGCCAGCTCACCAAGTAGGACAGTCCAAGAGACCCAGTACTTC. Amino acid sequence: CASSPSRTVQETQYF. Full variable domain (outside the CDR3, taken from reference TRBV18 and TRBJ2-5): NAGVMQNPRHLVRRRGQEARLRCSPMKGHSHVYWYRQLPEEGLKFMVYLQKENIIDESGMPKERFSAEFPKEGPSILRIQQVVRGDSAAYFCASSPSRTVQETQYFGPGTRLLVL.

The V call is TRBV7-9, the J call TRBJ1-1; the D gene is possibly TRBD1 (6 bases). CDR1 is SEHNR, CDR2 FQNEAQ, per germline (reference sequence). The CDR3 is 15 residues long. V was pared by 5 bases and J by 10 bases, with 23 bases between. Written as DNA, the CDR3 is TGTGCCAGCAGCCCAGACGCTCCAAACAGGGCTGGAGCTTTCTTT. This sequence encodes CASSPDAPNRAGAFF.

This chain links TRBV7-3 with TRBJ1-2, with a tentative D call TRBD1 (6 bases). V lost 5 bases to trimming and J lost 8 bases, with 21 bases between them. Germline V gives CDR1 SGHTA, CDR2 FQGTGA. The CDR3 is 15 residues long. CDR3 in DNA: TGTGCCAGCAGCCCCAACCAGGCAGGGGAAGGGGGCTACACCTTC. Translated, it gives CASSPNQAGEGGYTF.

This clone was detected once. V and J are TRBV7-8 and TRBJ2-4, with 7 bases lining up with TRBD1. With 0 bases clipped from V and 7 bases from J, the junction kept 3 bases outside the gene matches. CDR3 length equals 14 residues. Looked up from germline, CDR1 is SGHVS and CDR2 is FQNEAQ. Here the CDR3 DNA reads TGTGCCAGCAGCTTAGCGGGACAGTCGAACATTCAGTACTTC. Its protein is CASSLAGQSNIQYF.

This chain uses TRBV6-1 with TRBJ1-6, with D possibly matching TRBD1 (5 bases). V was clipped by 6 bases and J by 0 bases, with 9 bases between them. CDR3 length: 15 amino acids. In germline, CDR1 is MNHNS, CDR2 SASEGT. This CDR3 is CASRRQSSYNSPLHF. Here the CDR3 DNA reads TGTGCCAGCAGAAGACAGAGCTCCTATAATTCACCCCTCCACTTT.

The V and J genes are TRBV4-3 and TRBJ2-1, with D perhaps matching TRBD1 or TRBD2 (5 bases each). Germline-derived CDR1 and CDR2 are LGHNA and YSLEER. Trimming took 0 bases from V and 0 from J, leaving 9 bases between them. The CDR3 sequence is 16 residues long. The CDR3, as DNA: TGCGCCAGCAGCCAAGACGAGGGGAGCTCCTACAATGAGCAGTTCTTC. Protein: CASSQDEGSSYNEQFF.

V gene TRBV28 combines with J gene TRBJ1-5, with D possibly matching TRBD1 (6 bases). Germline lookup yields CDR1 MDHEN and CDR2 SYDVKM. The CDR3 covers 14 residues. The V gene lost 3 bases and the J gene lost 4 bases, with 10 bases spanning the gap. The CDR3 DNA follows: TGTGCCAGCAGTTTCATGCAGGGGAATCAGCCCCAGCATTTT. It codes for CASSFMQGNQPQHF. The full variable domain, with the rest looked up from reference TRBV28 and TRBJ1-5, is DVKVTQSSRYLVKRTGEKVFLECVQDMDHENMFWYRQDPGLGLRLIYFSYDVKMKEKGDIPEGYSVSREKKERFSLILESASTNQTSMYLCASSFMQGNQPQHFGDGTRLSIL.

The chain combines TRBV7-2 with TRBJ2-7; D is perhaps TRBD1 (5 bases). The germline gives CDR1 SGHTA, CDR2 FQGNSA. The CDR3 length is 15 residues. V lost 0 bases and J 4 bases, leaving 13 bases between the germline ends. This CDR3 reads CASSLAIGAQYEQYV. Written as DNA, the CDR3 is TGTGCCAGCAGCTTAGCGATAGGGGCGCAGTACGAGCAGTACGTC.

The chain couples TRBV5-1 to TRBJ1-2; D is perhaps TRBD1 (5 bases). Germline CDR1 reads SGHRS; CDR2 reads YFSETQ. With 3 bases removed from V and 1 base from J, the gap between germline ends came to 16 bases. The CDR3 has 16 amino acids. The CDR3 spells CASSSDGTVINYGYTF. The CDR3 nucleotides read TGCGCCAGCAGCTCGGACGGGACGGTAATTAACTATGGCTACACCTTC.

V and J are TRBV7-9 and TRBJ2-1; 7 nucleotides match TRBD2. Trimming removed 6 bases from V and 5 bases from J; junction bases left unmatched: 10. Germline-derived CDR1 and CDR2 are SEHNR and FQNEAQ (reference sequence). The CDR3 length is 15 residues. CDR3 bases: TGTGCCAGCAGACCCCTTACGGGGGGAAACAATGAGCAGTTCTTC. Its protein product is CASRPLTGGNNEQFF.

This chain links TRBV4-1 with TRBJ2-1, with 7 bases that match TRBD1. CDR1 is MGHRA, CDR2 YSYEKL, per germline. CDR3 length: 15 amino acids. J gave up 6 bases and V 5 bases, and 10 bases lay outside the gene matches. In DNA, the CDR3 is TGCGCCAGCAGCAGCAACAGGGGACCGGTCAATGAGCAGTTCTTC. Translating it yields CASSSNRGPVNEQFF.

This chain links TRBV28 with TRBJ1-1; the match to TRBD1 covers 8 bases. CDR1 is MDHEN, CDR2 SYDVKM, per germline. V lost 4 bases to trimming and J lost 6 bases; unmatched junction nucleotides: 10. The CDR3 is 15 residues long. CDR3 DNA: TGTGCCAGCAGTTCCCAGGGGGCTGGTAACGCTGAAGCTTTCTTT. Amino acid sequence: CASSSQGAGNAEAFF.

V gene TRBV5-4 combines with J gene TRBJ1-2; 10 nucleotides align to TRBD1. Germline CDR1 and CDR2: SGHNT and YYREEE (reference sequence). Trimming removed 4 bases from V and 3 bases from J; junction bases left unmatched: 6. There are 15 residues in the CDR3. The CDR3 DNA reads TGTGCCAGCAGCACGGGACAGGGGTATGACTATGGCTACACCTTC. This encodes CASSTGQGYDYGYTF.

CDR3 DNA sequence: TGTGCCTCCGAGGGCGGGGCAGAGACCCAGTACTTC. Residues: CASEGGAETQYF. V is TRBV30 and J is TRBJ2-5; D may be TRBD2 (6 bases). With 7 bases removed from V and 4 bases from J, the gap between germline ends came to 13 bases. Germline assignment: CDR1 GTSNPN and CDR2 SVGIG (reference sequence). The CDR3 is 12 residues long.

The CDR3 bases are TGCGCCAGCAGCCAAGACCTACTAGCGAGTTACATCGGGGAGCTGTTTTTT. Its translation is CASSQDLLASYIGELFF. The chain couples TRBV4-3 to TRBJ2-2, with 7 bases identical to TRBD2. V gave up 0 bases and J gave up 7 bases; unmatched junction bases: 11. This CDR3 region has 17 residues. The germline gives CDR1 LGHNA, CDR2 YSLEER.

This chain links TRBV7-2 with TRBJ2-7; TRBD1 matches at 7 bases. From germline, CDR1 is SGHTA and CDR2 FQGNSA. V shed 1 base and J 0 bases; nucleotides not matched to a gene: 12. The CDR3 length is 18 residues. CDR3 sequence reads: CASSLVAGGHGNSYEQYF. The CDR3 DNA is TGTGCCAGCAGCTTAGTTGCAGGGGGTCACGGAAACTCCTACGAGCAGTACTTC.

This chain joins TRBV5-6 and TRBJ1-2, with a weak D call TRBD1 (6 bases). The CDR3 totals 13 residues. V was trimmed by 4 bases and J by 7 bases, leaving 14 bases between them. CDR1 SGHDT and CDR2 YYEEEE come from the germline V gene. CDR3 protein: CASSPTGRGGYTF. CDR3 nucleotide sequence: TGTGCCAGCAGCCCTACAGGGCGCGGTGGCTACACCTTC.

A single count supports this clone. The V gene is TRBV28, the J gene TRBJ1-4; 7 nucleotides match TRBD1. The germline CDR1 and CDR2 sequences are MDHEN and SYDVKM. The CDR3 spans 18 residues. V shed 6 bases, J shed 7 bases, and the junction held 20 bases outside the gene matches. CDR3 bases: TGTGCCAGCAGCCTCTCAGGGGGTGACACGGTCCGAGGTGAAAAACTGTTTTTT. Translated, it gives CASSLSGGDTVRGEKLFF.

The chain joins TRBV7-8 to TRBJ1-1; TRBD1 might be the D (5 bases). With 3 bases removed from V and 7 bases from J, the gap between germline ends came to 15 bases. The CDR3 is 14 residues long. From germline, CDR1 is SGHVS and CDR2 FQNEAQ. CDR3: CASSFPFSGGEAFF. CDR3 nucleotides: TGTGCCAGCAGCTTCCCGTTTTCCGGGGGTGAAGCTTTCTTT.